This T cell receptor beta chain was found in a study of OX40 agonist ivuxolimab in advanced cancers. As for the study more broadly: Ivuxolimab was a fully human IgG2 agonistic monoclonal antibody targeting the costimulatory receptor OX40 (CD134). A male proportion of around 83% and a mean age of approximately 61 years, ranging from about 23 to 90, were recorded for the dose-escalation cohort. Intravenous ivuxolimab was administered to patients every 2 weeks at six dose levels: 0.01, 0.1, 0.3, 1.5, 3 and 10 mg/kg. Prior anti-PD-1, anti-PD-L1 or anti-CTLA-4 therapy was permitted, and checkpoint inhibitors had been received by under 50% of dose-escalation patients. The paper covers the monotherapy dose-escalation part of the phase I ivuxolimab trial, which included N of about 50 patients. Of the 50 to 55 patients in dose escalation, some 20 had hepatocellular carcinoma, around 15 had melanoma, 9 had renal cell carcinoma and 9 had head and neck cancer. Partial responses were achieved by three dose-escalation patients, of whom one had hepatocellular carcinoma and two had cutaneous melanoma. Peripheral TCRbeta sequencing aimed to test whether ivuxolimab altered TCR sequence diversity and caused clonal T-cell expansion. Overall results and qualifications from the work: Low levels of normalized T-cell clonal expansion were also seen in some nonresponding patients. At doses of 0.1 to 3.0 mg/kg, clonal expansion of both CD4+ and CD8+ blood T cells was observed from baseline to week 6. In the 0.1-3.0 mg/kg groups, partial responders were among the patients with the lowest normalized peripheral clonal expansion, particularly in CD8+ T cells. Which antigens the clonally expanded peripheral T cells were specific for was not determined. After ivuxolimab, CD8+ T cells had more expanded clones than CD4+ T cells on average.

Genomic DNA was extracted from sorted cells for sequencing of the TCRbeta CDR3 region. The immunoSEQ Assay was used to sequence the TCRbeta CDR3 regions. What TCRdb holds here is the immuneACCESS table cut down to in-frame rearrangements. Part of the clones is not present; checked against another copy, under half of the missing clones reflect an unresolved V gene, and the others are unexplained. The sample profile shows 6,000 to 9,000 clones; around 75% of them were found once. The top ten clones comprise about two fifths of the sample. Reading the germline V gene (reference sequence) gives CDR1 MNHEY and CDR2 SMNVEV. The junction carries 11 bases between V and J, which are trimmed by 2 bases and 6 bases respectively. The CDR3 measures 13 amino acids from cysteine to phenylalanine. Just CDR3 DNA is preserved here, 39 bases in frame from base 1. The trial excluded patients who had a history of autoimmune disease or were on systemic immunosuppression. In every dose cohort, peripheral blood was drawn for TCR sequencing at baseline, cycle 4 day 1, and cycle 7 day 1. The samples were taken from a phase I, first-in-human, multicenter, open-label dose-escalation trial of ivuxolimab. Adults with locally advanced or metastatic head and neck squamous cell, hepatocellular, melanoma or renal cell carcinoma were enrolled in the trial. Before TCR sequencing, CD4+ T cells and CD8+ T cells from peripheral blood were sorted into separate populations.

Remarks on this clone: Its antigen specificity is not known. The record has no base qualities; no much larger clone is one base away.

The sequence was obtained from an adult with an advanced solid tumor such as melanoma, head and neck, liver or kidney cancer. The V and J genes are TRBV27 and TRBJ2-7; TRBD2 is a possible D gene, resting on 5 matching bases. The material sequenced was CD4+ or CD8+ T cells sorted from blood, taken in a trial of the OX40 agonist ivuxolimab. The CDR3 here reads CASSLAGMSEQYF. The DNA sequence is given as TGTGCCAGCAGTTTAGCGGGTATGAGCGAGCAGTACTTC.